The rows below give T cell receptor beta chains drawn from one sample of a study of T cells in Graves' hyperthyroidism and ophthalmopathy. TCRdb reanalysed the multiplex PCR reads using MiXCR and keeps one entry per CDR3 protein. Found here are about 380,000 distinct CDR3 sequences, approximately 15% of them singletons; the top ten hold roughly 21%. The source material was blood. These receptors all stem from a woman aged 25 to 39 with Graves' ophthalmopathy. CDR3s include the opening cysteine and the closing phenylalanine or tryptophan. A D gene is named only where the DNA matches it firmly. The size entry is marked missing in some rows and otherwise reads once, few, many or a size class.

CDR3nt | CDR3aa | abundance | v_gene | d_gene | j_gene
TGTGCCAGCAGCGAGCGACTAGCGGGATCCTCCGGGGAGCTGTTTTTT | CASSERLAGSSGELFF | many | TRBV7-3 | TRBD2 | TRBJ2-2
TGTGCCAGCAGTACGGGTGGGGGACGTAACAATGAGCAGTTCTTC | CASSTGGGRNNEQFF | many | TRBV12-3/TRBV12-4 | NA | TRBJ2-1
TGCGCCAGCAGCTTGGAGACAGGGCGCTACTATGGCTACACCTTC | CASSLETGRYYGYTF | NA | TRBV5-1 | TRBD1 | TRBJ1-2
TGTGCCAGCAGCTTGTTTAGGAAGGAACAGGTATCTGGAAACACCATATATTTT | CASSLFRKEQVSGNTIYF | NA | TRBV5-6 | NA | TRBJ1-3
TGTGCCAGCAGCTTAGCGCGGCTAGCGGGGGGGCTCTTTGGAGAGACCCAGTACTTC | CASSLARLAGGLFGETQYF | NA | TRBV7-9 | TRBD2 | TRBJ2-5
TGCAGTGCTATGAGGGGAGCAATGAACACTGAAGCTTTCTTT | CSAMRGAMNTEAFF | many | TRBV20-1 | NA | TRBJ1-1
TGTGCCAGCAGCATCGTGAAGAGACAGTTAATCTCTGGGGCCAACGTCCTGACTTTC | CASSIVKRQLISGANVLTF | many | TRBV5-6 | NA | TRBJ2-6
TGTGCCCGGCTGGGGCCGGGCACTGAAGCTTTCTTT | CARLGPGTEAFF | many | TRBV28 | NA | TRBJ1-1
TGTGCCAGCCGATTACGGGGCAGATCAAGCACAGATACGCAGTATTTT | CASRLRGRSSTDTQYF | many | TRBV27 | NA | TRBJ2-3
TGTGCCAGCAGCTTCAGGACAGGCTCTAACTATGGCTACACCTTC | CASSFRTGSNYGYTF | many | TRBV13 | TRBD1 | TRBJ1-2
TGCAGCGTTGCAGGGGGCTACAATCAGCCCCAGCATTTT | CSVAGGYNQPQHF | NA | TRBV29-1 | TRBD1 | TRBJ1-5
TGTGCCAGCAGTCCCCGCATGACTATCAATCAGCCCCAGCATTTT | CASSPRMTINQPQHF | many | TRBV28 | NA | TRBJ1-5
TGTGCCAGCAGTTTATTCGGGCGTTCAGGCAGCGGGAGCCCCCAAGAGACCCAGTACTTC | CASSLFGRSGSGSPQETQYF | NA | TRBV28 | TRBD2 | TRBJ2-5
TGTGCCAGCAGTGACTCGGCTACTTACGAGCAGTACTTC | CASSDSATYEQYF | NA | TRBV25-1 | NA | TRBJ2-7
TGTGCCAGCAGCTTAGCTCCGCCCCGAGGTGAAGCTTTCTTT | CASSLAPPRGEAFF | many | TRBV7-9 | NA | TRBJ1-1
TGTGCCAGCAGCCCCCCCACTCAGGGAGGAGCTTTCTTT | CASSPPTQGGAFF | many | TRBV28 | NA | TRBJ1-1
TGCGCCAGCAGCTACCCTGCGGGGAACACTGAAGCTTTCTTT | CASSYPAGNTEAFF | few | TRBV4-1 | NA | TRBJ1-1
TGTGCCAGCAGGCGTACAGGGGGCCCGGATGAAGCTTTCTTT | CASRRTGGPDEAFF | NA | TRBV6-1 | TRBD1 | TRBJ1-1
TGTGCCAGCAGCCAAGGGGTGGTCTTGGGCTACAATGAGCAGTTCTTC | CASSQGVVLGYNEQFF | NA | TRBV3-1 | NA | TRBJ2-1
TGTGCCAGCAGCGTAGATTCGGGTCGGGAGACCCAGTACTTC | CASSVDSGRETQYF | NA | TRBV9 | NA | TRBJ2-5
TGTGCCAGCAGCTCCCGGGACAGGGGTAGAGGGTCACCCCTCCACTTT | CASSSRDRGRGSPLHF | few | TRBV13 | TRBD1 | TRBJ1-6
TGTGCCAGCAGTGAAGGAATCGATGAGCAGTTCTTC | CASSEGIDEQFF | many | TRBV2 | NA | TRBJ2-1
TGTGCCAGCAGCGTCACAGGGGGTGCTTACGAGCAGTACTTC | CASSVTGGAYEQYF | many | TRBV11-2 | TRBD1 | TRBJ2-7
TGCGCCAGCCGTGGGACTGGACACCTCCTCTCTGGGGCCAACGTCCTGACTTTC | CASRGTGHLLSGANVLTF | many | TRBV5-1 | NA | TRBJ2-6
TGTGCCAGCAGTTTATCGGACGCCACAGATACGCAGTATTTT | CASSLSDATDTQYF | many | TRBV27 | NA | TRBJ2-3
TGTGCCAGCAGTCGACAGAGACCCTACGAGCAGTACTTC | CASSRQRPYEQYF | many | TRBV28 | NA | TRBJ2-7
TGCGCCAGCAGCTTGGCCGGGGTGCGAGAAAAACTGTTTTTT | CASSLAGVREKLFF | many | TRBV5-1 | NA | TRBJ1-4
TGTGCCAGCAGTGATACGGACCAGGCCAAAGGACCCCTCCACTTT | CASSDTDQAKGPLHF | NA | TRBV6-1 | NA | TRBJ1-6
TGTGCCTGGAGACAGGGGAGCACAGATACGCAGTATTTT | CAWRQGSTDTQYF | many | TRBV30 | TRBD1 | TRBJ2-3
TGTGCCAGCAGCCAGACCCAGGGGGGGGCCTATGGCTACACCTTC | CASSQTQGGAYGYTF | many | TRBV4-2 | TRBD1 | TRBJ1-2
TGTGCCAGCAGCTTAGCTGGGCAGGTTTCATCGTCGGATGGCTACACCTTC | CASSLAGQVSSSDGYTF | many | TRBV7-2 | NA | TRBJ1-2
TGTGCCTGGAGGACTGGGAGCTCCTACGAGCAGTACTTC | CAWRTGSSYEQYF | few | TRBV30 | NA | TRBJ2-7
TGTGCCAGCAGCCAACGAGGAGGGACCCAAAATTCACCCCTCCACTTT | CASSQRGGTQNSPLHF | many | TRBV3-1 | NA | TRBJ1-6
TGTGCCAGCAGCTTAGGGGGAGGATTCCAAGAGACCCAGTACTTC | CASSLGGGFQETQYF | many | TRBV11-3 | NA | TRBJ2-5
TGCGCCAGCAGCCGGCGAGGGGACACGAACACCGGGGAGCTGTTTTTT | CASSRRGDTNTGELFF | NA | TRBV4-1 | NA | TRBJ2-2
TGTGCCAGCAGCTATGAACAGGGGGACGGTAGCAATCAGCCCCAGCATTTT | CASSYEQGDGSNQPQHF | many | TRBV5-8 | TRBD1 | TRBJ1-5
TGTGCCAGCAGTTTCGGACACTCCTACGAGCAGTACTTC | CASSFGHSYEQYF | many | TRBV28 | NA | TRBJ2-7
TGTGCCAGACGACTAGCGGATCAAGAGACCCAGTACTTC | CARRLADQETQYF | NA | TRBV2 | TRBD2 | TRBJ2-5
TGTGCCAGCAGAGCCGGGACAGTTGAGACCCAGTACTTC | CASRAGTVETQYF | many | TRBV6-2/TRBV6-3 | TRBD1 | TRBJ2-5
TGTGCCACTAGTACCGACAGAGAAGAGACCCAGTACTTC | CATSTDREETQYF | many | TRBV2 | NA | TRBJ2-5
TGTGCCAGCAGCCCAGGCGATTCGCCCACAGATACGCAGTATTTT | CASSPGDSPTDTQYF | few | TRBV7-3 | NA | TRBJ2-3
TGCGCCAGCAGTCCAAACGGGGGCGACTCCTACGAGCAGTACTTC | CASSPNGGDSYEQYF | many | TRBV5-1 | NA | TRBJ2-7
TGCAGTTCCACAGGGCCGCTGAACACAGATACGCAGTATTTT | CSSTGPLNTDTQYF | many | TRBV20-1 | NA | TRBJ2-3
TGTGCCAGCAGCCCCGATATAGCGGGGGGGCTTGAGACCCAGTACTTC | CASSPDIAGGLETQYF | NA | TRBV6-2/TRBV6-3 | TRBD2 | TRBJ2-5
TGTGCCAGCAGTTCCGAGGACACGAATAATGAAAAACTGTTTTTT | CASSSEDTNNEKLFF | NA | TRBV28 | NA | TRBJ1-4
TGCAGCGTTGAATCTCATGGTGATCAGGGGCGGGAGACCCAGTACTTC | CSVESHGDQGRETQYF | many | TRBV29-1 | NA | TRBJ2-5
TGTGACATCAGTGAGTCGACCCTAGCGGACGAGCAGTACTTC | CDISESTLADEQYF | once | TRBV10-3 | TRBD2 | TRBJ2-7
TGTGCCAGCAGTCCATACAATTACGAGCAGTACTTC | CASSPYNYEQYF | many | TRBV28 | NA | TRBJ2-7
TGTGCCAGCAGTTTAGACAGGAGCGATCAGCCCCAGCATTTT | CASSLDRSDQPQHF | many | TRBV28 | NA | TRBJ1-5
TGTGCCAGCAGTTACGGCGGGACAGGGACCTACGAGCAGTACTTC | CASSYGGTGTYEQYF | few | TRBV6-5 | TRBD1 | TRBJ2-7
TGTGCCAGCAGTCAAGCCGGGGGTAGCAATCAGCCCCAGCATTTT | CASSQAGGSNQPQHF | many | TRBV7-2 | NA | TRBJ1-5
TGTGCCAGCAGTGAAGAGAGGTGGCAGGGCGTGAGCGGGGAGCTGTTTTTT | CASSEERWQGVSGELFF | few | TRBV6-1 | NA | TRBJ2-2
TGCGCCAGCAGCTTGGTAGGGGTTGGAAACACCATATATTTT | CASSLVGVGNTIYF | few | TRBV5-1 | NA | TRBJ1-3
TGTGCCAGCAGTTTATCCGCTAACGGCGGCGGGGGTTACTACGAGCAGTACTTC | CASSLSANGGGGYYEQYF | few | TRBV27 | TRBD2 | TRBJ2-7
TGTGCCAGCAGCTACCTAGCGAGGTCCTACAATGAGCAGTTCTTC | CASSYLARSYNEQFF | many | TRBV5-4 | NA | TRBJ2-1
TGTGCCTGGAGTGAGGGGTCTAATTCACCCCTCCACTTT | CAWSEGSNSPLHF | many | TRBV30 | NA | TRBJ1-6
TGTGCCAGCAGTTTTGGGTGGGGCTACACCTTC | CASSFGWGYTF | few | TRBV28 | NA | TRBJ1-2
TGTGCCTGGAGAAGAAAGGATGGCTACACCTTC | CAWRRKDGYTF | many | TRBV30 | NA | TRBJ1-2